Detailed here is one TCR beta chain. Its specificity is unknown. The data belong to a study of T cell responses to AZD1222 COVID-19 vaccine. The study's findings and limits: In a largely white British group with more females than males, clonal diversity was possibly underestimated. Unmutated variant regions reportedly attract nearly half of all spike-specific TCRs.

The germline CDR1 and CDR2 sequences are LNHDA and SQIVND (reference sequence). The CDR3 is made up of 12 amino acids. V shed 3 bases and J shed 3 bases, with 3 bases lying between them. Sequencing used immunoSEQ multiplex PCR; TCRdb keeps in-frame clones, though not all of them. Of about 100,000 clones in the sample, approximately 83% were seen once. This clonotype was obtained from an adult in good health. V is TRBV19 and J is TRBJ2-1; D is undetermined. Sequenced here: peripheral blood, sampled on day 0 of AZD1222 vaccination. The CDR3 here is CASSINYNEQFF. The CDR3 region has the DNA TGTGCCAGTAGTATTAACTACAATGAGCAGTTCTTC.